The 8 T cell receptor beta chains listed next were all sequenced from one sample in a study of human T cells and chemical hapten exposure. Indicated time point: healthy volunteer bleed at 6 weeks. Total RNA came from unfractionated whole blood. Each CDR3 protein gets one entry after TCRdb re-called the RACE reads with MiXCR. The sample has 65,000 to 95,000 distinct CDR3 sequences; around 9.3% are singletons. The material sequenced was whole blood. These receptors came from a female donor in good health. Some clones in this sample may be carry-over from other donors' samples.

The chain combines TRBV7-9 with TRBJ2-7; TRBD2 is a possible D gene (6 bases). Trimming left V 1 base short and J 11 bases short, with 12 bases between. The CDR3 extends over 12 amino acids. Looked up from germline, CDR1 is SEHNR and CDR2 is FQNEAQ (reference sequence). As DNA, the CDR3 is TGTGCCAGCAGCTTAGAGGAGGGCAGCAAGTACTTC. Protein sequence: CASSLEEGSKYF.

This clonotype was counted many times. The V call is TRBV20-1, the J call TRBJ2-3, with D uncertain. Germline V lookup: CDR1 DFQATT, CDR2 SNEGSKA (reference sequence). The V end lost 3 bases, the J end lost 1 base, and 8 bases lay between the germline ends. The CDR3 loop spans 13 amino acids. The CDR3 sequence: CSASDRRTDTQYF. Written as DNA, the CDR3 is TGCAGTGCTAGTGACCGTCGCACAGATACGCAGTATTTT.

V gene TRBV10-3 combines with J gene TRBJ2-3, with TRBD2 as a possible D gene (6 bases). V shed 3 bases and J shed 3 bases, with 16 bases lying between them. This CDR3 has 16 amino acids. Germline V CDR1 and CDR2: ENHRY, SYGVKD. The CDR3, as DNA: TGTGCCATCAGTGACTACGATGGGGGGTGGACAGATACGCAGTATTTT. This gives the protein CAISDYDGGWTDTQYF.

This clonotype was seen more than once but under ten times. This chain connects TRBV7-2 to TRBJ2-3, with 10 bases matching TRBD2. V was pared by 4 bases and J by 0 bases, with 13 bases of the junction left unmatched. The germline V gene has CDR1 SGHTA and CDR2 FQGNSA. CDR3 length: 19 amino acids. CDR3 bases: TGTGCCAGCAGCTCCCCGAGGCTAGCGGGGGCCCTTAGCACAGATACGCAGTATTTT. Its translation: CASSSPRLAGALSTDTQYF.

This chain uses TRBV6-2 or TRBV6-3 with TRBJ1-5; D not resolved. CDR1 and CDR2 (germline): MNHEY, SVGEGT. There are 14 residues in the CDR3. V was trimmed by 4 bases and J by 3 bases, leaving 10 bases between them. CDR3 sequence: CASSFSYDNQPQHF. The CDR3 bases are TGTGCCAGCAGTTTTAGCTACGACAATCAGCCCCAGCATTTT.

This rearrangement joins TRBV6-1 to TRBJ1-6, with D unresolved. The ends were cut back, 3 bases at V and 8 bases at J, with 8 bases in the middle. Per germline, CDR1 MNHNS and CDR2 SASEGT. This CDR3 spans 13 amino acids. For the CDR3, the DNA is TGTGCCAGCAGTGATTGGAGAGATTCACCCCTCCACTTT. Encoded protein: CASSDWRDSPLHF.

This clonotype was picked up many times. The chain has TRBV18 and TRBJ1-1, with D maybe TRBD1 (5 bases). V was pared by 5 bases and J by 4 bases, with 8 bases between. This CDR3 contains 12 residues. From germline, CDR1 is KGHSH and CDR2 LQKENI. The CDR3 DNA sequence: TGTGCCAGCTCAAATGGGGCCACTGAAGCTTTCTTT. As protein: CASSNGATEAFF.

The sample holds a few counts of this clonotype. V is TRBV5-1 and J is TRBJ1-5; possible D gene TRBD1, 6 bases. The CDR3 runs 13 residues. Trimming cost V 3 bases and J 5 bases, with 9 bases left between them. The germline V gene has CDR1 SGHRS and CDR2 YFSETQ. CDR3 sequence reads: CASSSGEDQPQHF. The CDR3 nucleotides are TGCGCCAGCAGCTCAGGGGAGGATCAGCCCCAGCATTTT.